This TCR beta chain was captured in a study of T cell changes during pregnancy in multiple sclerosis. TCRdb's copy holds only in-frame clones and misses some; the assay was immunoSEQ multiplex PCR. Of 65,000 to 90,000 clones listed, roughly nine tenths are singletons. Germline V gives CDR1 MNHEY, CDR2 SMNVEV (reference sequence). There are 19 residues in the CDR3. The ends lost 0 bases at V and 4 bases at J; junction bases unmatched: 17. This chain joins TRBV27 and TRBJ2-7, with 8 bases aligning to TRBD2. The TCR originated in a female donor in good health, serving as a control in a pregnancy study. Some clones in this sample may be carry-over from other donors' samples. The specimen comprised PBMCs, sampled in the first trimester of pregnancy. The CDR3 sequence: CASSLSTAAGGGGPYEQYF. CDR3 coding DNA: TGTGCCAGCAGTTTATCGACTGCGGCGGGTGGCGGGGGGCCATACGAGCAGTACTTC.